Here is one TCR beta chain with its context. The specificity of this receptor is unknown. One junction end disagrees with the germline gene, perhaps due to a read error. Preparation of the library involved PCR. Sequencing was carried out with an Illumina HiSeq 2500. TCR libraries were prepared with molecular barcoding, using unique molecular identifiers to normalize TCRbeta repertoire quantification. Clones were called with MiXCR by TCRdb after fastp trimmed the public reads at Q25, and only in-frame beta chains were retained. All rows with the same CDR3 protein become a single entry with the most common DNA and genes. This sample comprises approximately 400,000 distinct CDR3 sequences, under 13% of them detected only once. The biggest ten clones account for 4.5% to 6% of the sample. The CDR3 starts with the cysteine, ends with the phenylalanine, and has 18 residues. Only CDR3 DNA is held: 54 bases, read in frame from base 1.

These data belong to a study of T-cell reconstitution after alpha-beta-depleted transplantation in children (dated by TCRdb to about 2016). About the investigation overall: The study quantitatively tracked T-cell immune reconstitution after TCRalphabeta/CD19-depleted allogeneic hematopoietic cell transplantation in children using TCR repertoire profiling.

This TCR came from a human donor who donated a stem cell graft to a child with acute myeloid leukemia. The sequence joins TRBV12-3 or TRBV12-4 to TRBJ2-7; the central 14 bases match TRBD2. The source material was PBMCs from the stem cell graft donor, sampled from the stem cell graft. The CDR3 amino acid sequence is: CACSFRGLAGARSYEQYF. In nucleotide form, the sequence is TGTGCCTGCAGTTTTAGGGGACTAGCGGGAGCGAGGTCCTACGAGCAGTACTTC.